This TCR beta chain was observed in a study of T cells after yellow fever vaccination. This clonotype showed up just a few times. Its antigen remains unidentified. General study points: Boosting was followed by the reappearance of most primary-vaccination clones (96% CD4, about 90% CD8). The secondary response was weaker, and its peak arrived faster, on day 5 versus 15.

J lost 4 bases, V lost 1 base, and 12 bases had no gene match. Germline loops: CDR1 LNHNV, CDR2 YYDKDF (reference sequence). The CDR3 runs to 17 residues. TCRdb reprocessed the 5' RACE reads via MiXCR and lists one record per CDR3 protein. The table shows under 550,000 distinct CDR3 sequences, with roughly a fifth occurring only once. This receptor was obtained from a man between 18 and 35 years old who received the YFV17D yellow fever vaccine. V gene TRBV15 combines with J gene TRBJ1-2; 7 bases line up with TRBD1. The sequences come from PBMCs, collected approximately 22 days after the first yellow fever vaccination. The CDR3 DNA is TGTGCCACCAGCAGAGGACCGGGACAGACAAGTCGCTATGGCTACACCTTC. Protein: CATSRGPGQTSRYGYTF.